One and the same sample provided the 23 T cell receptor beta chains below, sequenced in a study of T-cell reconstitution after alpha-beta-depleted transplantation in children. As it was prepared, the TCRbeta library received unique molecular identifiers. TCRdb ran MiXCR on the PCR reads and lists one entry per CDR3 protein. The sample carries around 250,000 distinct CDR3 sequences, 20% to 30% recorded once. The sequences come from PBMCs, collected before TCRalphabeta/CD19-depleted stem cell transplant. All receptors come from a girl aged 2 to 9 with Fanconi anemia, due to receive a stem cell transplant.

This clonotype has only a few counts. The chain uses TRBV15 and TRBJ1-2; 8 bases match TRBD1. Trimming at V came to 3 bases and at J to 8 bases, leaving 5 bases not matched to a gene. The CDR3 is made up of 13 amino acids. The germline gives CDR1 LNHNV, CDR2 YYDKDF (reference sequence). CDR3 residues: CATSSGQGGGYTF. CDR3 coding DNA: TGTGCCACCAGCAGTGGACAGGGCGGCGGCTACACCTTC.

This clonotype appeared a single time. The CDR3 reads CASSSLAGGHPNEQFF. Written as DNA, the CDR3 is TGTGCCAGCTCATCGTTAGCGGGGGGCCACCCCAATGAGCAGTTCTTC. The rearrangement uses TRBV18 and TRBJ2-1, with TRBD2 matching over 10 bases. The germline CDR1 and CDR2 sequences are KGHSH and LQKENI. Unmatched junction bases numbered 10, after V lost 5 bases and J lost 6 bases. The CDR3 covers 16 residues.

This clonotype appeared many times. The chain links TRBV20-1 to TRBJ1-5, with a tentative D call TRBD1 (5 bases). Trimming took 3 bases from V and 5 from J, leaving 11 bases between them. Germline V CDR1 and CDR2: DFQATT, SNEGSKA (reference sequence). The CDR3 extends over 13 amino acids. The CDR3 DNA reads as TGCAGTGCTAGCACGGGGACGGATCAGCCCCAGCATTTT. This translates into CSASTGTDQPQHF.

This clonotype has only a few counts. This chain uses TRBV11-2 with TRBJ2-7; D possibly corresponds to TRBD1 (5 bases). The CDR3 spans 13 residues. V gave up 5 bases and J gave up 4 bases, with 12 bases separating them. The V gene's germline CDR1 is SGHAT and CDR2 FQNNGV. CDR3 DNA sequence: TGTGCCAGCAGCCCCCCACCAGGGTACGAGCAGTACTTC. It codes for CASSPPPGYEQYF.

CDR3 sequence: CASSPRAMGVETQYF. CDR3 DNA sequence: TGTGCCAGCAGCCCCCGCGCGATGGGGGTGGAGACCCAGTACTTC. The rearrangement links TRBV7-9 to TRBJ2-5; D possibly matches TRBD1 or TRBD2 (5 bases each). V was clipped by 5 bases and J by 5 bases, with 18 bases between them. Germline V gene data show CDR1 as SEHNR and CDR2 as FQNEAQ (reference sequence). The CDR3 totals 15 residues.

The CDR3 DNA follows: TGCGCCAGCAGTCAATCGACAGAAGGTGACAATCAGCCCCAGCATTTT. This encodes CASSQSTEGDNQPQHF. The V and J genes are TRBV23-1 and TRBJ1-5; D is possibly TRBD1 (5 bases). TRBV23-1 is placed among ORFs of uncertain function. Trimming took 0 bases from V and 3 from J, leaving 12 bases between them. The CDR3 is made up of 16 amino acids.

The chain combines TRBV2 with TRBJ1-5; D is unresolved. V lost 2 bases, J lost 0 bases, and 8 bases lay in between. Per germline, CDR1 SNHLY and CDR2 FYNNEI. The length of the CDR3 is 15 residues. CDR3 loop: CASSELVYSNQPQHF. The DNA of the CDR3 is TGTGCCAGCAGTGAATTAGTATATAGCAATCAGCCCCAGCATTTT.

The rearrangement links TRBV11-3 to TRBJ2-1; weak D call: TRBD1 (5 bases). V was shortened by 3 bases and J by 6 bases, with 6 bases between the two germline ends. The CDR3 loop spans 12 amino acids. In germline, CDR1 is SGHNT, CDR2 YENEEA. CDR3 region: CASSFDSNEQFF. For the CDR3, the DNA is TGTGCCAGCAGCTTTGACAGCAATGAGCAGTTCTTC.

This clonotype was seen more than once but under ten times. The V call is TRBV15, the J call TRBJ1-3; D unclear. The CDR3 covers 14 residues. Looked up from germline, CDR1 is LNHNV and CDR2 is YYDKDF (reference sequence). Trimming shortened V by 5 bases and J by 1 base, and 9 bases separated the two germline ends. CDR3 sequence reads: CATSAIGSGNTIYF. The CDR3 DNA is TGTGCCACCAGCGCCATCGGGTCTGGAAACACCATATATTTT.

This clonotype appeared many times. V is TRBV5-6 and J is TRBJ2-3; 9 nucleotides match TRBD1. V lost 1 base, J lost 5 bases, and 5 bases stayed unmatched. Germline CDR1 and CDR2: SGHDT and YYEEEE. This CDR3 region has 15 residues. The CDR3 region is CASSLLGTGLDTQYF. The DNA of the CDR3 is TGTGCCAGCAGCTTGCTGGGGACAGGGTTAGATACGCAGTATTTT.

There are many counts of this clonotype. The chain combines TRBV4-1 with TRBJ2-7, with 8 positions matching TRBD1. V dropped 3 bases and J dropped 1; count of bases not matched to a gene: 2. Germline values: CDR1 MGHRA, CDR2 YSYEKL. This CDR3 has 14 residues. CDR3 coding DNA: TGCGCCAGCAGCCAGAGACAGGGGTCCTACGAGCAGTACTTC. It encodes CASSQRQGSYEQYF.

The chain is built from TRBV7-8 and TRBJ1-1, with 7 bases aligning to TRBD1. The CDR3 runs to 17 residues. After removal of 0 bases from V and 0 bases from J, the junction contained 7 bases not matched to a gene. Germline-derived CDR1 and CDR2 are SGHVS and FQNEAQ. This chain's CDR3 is CASSLAPTGIMNTEAFF. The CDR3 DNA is TGTGCCAGCAGCTTAGCCCCGACAGGGATCATGAACACTGAAGCTTTCTTT.

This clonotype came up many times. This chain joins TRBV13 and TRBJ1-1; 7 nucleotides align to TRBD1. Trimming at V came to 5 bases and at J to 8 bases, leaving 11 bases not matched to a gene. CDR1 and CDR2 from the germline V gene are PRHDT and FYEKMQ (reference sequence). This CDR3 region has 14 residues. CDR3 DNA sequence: TGTGCCAGCAGCCACCCGACAGGGTTAAAGGAAGCTTTCTTT. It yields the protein CASSHPTGLKEAFF.

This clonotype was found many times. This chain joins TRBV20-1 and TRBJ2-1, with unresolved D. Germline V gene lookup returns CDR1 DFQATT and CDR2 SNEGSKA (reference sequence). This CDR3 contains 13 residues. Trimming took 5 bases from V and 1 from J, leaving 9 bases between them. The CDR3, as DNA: TGCAGTGCTGATAGGAGTTCCTACAATGAGCAGTTCTTC. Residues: CSADRSSYNEQFF.

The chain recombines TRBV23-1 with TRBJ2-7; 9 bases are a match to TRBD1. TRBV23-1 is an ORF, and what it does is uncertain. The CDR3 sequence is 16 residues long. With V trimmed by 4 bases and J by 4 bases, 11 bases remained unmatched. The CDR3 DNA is TGCGCCAGCAGTCGCCCTCGACAGGGGGGTATGTACGAGCAGTACTTC. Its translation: CASSRPRQGGMYEQYF.

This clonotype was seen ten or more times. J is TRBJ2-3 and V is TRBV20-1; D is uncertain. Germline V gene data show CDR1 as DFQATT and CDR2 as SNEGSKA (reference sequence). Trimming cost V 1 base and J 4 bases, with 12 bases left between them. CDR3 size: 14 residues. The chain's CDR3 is CSARGSKWADTQYF. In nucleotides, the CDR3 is TGCAGTGCTAGAGGGAGCAAGTGGGCAGATACGCAGTATTTT.

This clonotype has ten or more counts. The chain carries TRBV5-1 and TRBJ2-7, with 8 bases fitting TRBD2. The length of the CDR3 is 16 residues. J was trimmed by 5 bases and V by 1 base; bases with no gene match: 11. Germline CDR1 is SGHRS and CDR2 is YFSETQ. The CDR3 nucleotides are TGCGCCAGCAGCTTGTTCGCAGCGGGAGAAAGGAACGAGCAGTACTTC. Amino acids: CASSLFAAGERNEQYF.

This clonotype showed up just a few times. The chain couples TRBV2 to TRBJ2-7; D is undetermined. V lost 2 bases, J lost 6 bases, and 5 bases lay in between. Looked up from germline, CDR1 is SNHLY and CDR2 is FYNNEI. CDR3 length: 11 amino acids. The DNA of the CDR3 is TGTGCCAGCAGTGAACTCAGCGAGCAGTACTTC. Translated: CASSELSEQYF.

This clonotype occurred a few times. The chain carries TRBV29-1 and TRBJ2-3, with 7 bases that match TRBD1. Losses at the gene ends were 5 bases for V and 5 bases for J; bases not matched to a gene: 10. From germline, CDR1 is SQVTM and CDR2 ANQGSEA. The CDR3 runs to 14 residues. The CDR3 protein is CSVSQGVTIDTQYF. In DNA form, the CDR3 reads TGCAGCGTTTCGCAGGGGGTCACTATAGATACGCAGTATTTT.

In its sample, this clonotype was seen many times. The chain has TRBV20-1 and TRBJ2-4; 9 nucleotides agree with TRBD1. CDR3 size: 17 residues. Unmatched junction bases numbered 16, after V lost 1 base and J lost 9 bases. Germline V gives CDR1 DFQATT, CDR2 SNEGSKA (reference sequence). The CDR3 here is CSARVDRGRGHGIIQYF. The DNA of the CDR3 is TGCAGTGCTAGAGTGGACAGGGGCAGGGGGCATGGTATCATTCAGTACTTC.

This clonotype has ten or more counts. The CDR3 spells CASSSPGANTEAFF. DNA for the CDR3: TGTGCCAGCAGTTCCCCAGGGGCAAACACTGAAGCTTTCTTT. The V and J genes are TRBV27 and TRBJ1-1; D is perhaps TRBD1 (6 bases). This CDR3 is built from 14 residues. From germline, CDR1 is MNHEY and CDR2 SMNVEV (reference sequence). The V gene lost 4 bases and the J gene lost 2 bases, with 11 bases spanning the gap.

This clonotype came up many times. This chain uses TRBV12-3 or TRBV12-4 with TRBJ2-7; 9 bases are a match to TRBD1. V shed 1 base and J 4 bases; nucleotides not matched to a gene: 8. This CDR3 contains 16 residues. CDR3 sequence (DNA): TGTGCCAGCAGTTTAGGCGGGGGACAGGGTCCTTACGAGCAGTACTTC. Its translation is CASSLGGGQGPYEQYF.

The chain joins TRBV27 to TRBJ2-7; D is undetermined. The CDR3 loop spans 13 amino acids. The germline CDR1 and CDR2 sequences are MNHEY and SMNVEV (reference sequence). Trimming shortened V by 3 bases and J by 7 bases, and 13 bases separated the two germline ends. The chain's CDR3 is CASSFNLFAEQYF. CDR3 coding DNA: TGTGCCAGCAGTTTTAACCTCTTTGCGGAGCAGTACTTC.